This TCR beta chain was recorded in a study of identical twins. This CDR3 spans 15 amino acids. From germline, CDR1 is MDHEN and CDR2 SYDVKM. V lost 6 bases and J lost 7, with 19 bases in between. With template switching, a universal primer site was added, and the cDNA carried unique molecular identifiers. TCRdb itself ran the 5' RACE reads through MiXCR, one entry per CDR3 protein. The sample lists approximately 260,000 distinct CDR3 sequences; about 14% were seen once. Healthy Caucasians were all of the donors. The sample taken for sequencing was memory (CD45RO+) T cells sorted from blood. The receptor's source is a woman between 18 and 29 years old in good health. The chain carries TRBV28 and TRBJ1-5, with a weak D call TRBD1 (6 bases). In nucleotides, the CDR3 is TGTGCCAGCAGCCCAAGCGGGGGGCTGGAACAGCCCCAGCATTTT. Translated, it gives CASSPSGGLEQPQHF.